Presented here are 17 T cell receptor beta chains from one specimen sequenced in a study of identical twins. TCRdb itself ran the 5' RACE reads through MiXCR, one entry per CDR3 protein. Of over 550,000 distinct CDR3 sequences detected, less than 9% appear once; the ten largest clones hold 1.6%. This sample was shared with a second study, whose subject was yellow fever vaccine responses in identical twins.

Sequences were obtained from PBMCs. The receptors here all came from a woman under 30 in good health.

This clonotype has ten or more counts. This chain links TRBV20-1 with TRBJ1-2; D gene uncertain. Germline CDR1 DFQATT, CDR2 SNEGSKA (reference sequence). Trimming left V 3 bases short and J 0 bases short, with 11 bases between. The CDR3 spans 14 residues. The CDR3 spells CSARIGSANYGYTF. In DNA, the CDR3 is TGCAGTGCTAGGATTGGGTCCGCTAACTATGGCTACACCTTC.

This clonotype came up a few times. The chain couples TRBV3-1 to TRBJ2-4, with D perhaps TRBD1 (5 bases). Germline V gene sequence: CDR1 LGHDT, CDR2 YNNKEL (reference sequence). This CDR3 spans 14 amino acids. V lost 2 bases and J lost 5, with 10 bases in between. CDR3: CASSQQGVQNIQYF. The CDR3 bases are TGTGCCAGCAGCCAACAGGGTGTACAAAACATTCAGTACTTC.

This chain uses TRBV20-1 with TRBJ1-2; D gene unclear. Germline-derived CDR1 and CDR2 are DFQATT and SNEGSKA (reference sequence). Trimming shortened V by 3 bases and J by 8 bases, and 13 bases separated the two germline ends. This CDR3 is 12 amino acids long. CDR3 DNA sequence: TGCAGTGCTAGCTTGGGGTCGGGAGGCTACACCTTC. Translation: CSASLGSGGYTF.

V gene TRBV11-2 combines with J gene TRBJ2-7; no definite D call. Germline V lookup: CDR1 SGHAT, CDR2 FQNNGV. V shed 0 bases and J shed 2 bases, with 11 bases lying between them. The length of the CDR3 is 15 residues. The CDR3 sequence: CASSLEVTAAYEQYF. The CDR3 DNA is TGTGCCAGCAGCTTAGAGGTCACTGCCGCCTACGAGCAGTACTTC. The full variable domain, in which reference TRBV11-2 and TRBJ2-7 provide the parts outside the CDR3, is EAGVAQSPRYKIIEKRQSVAFWCNPISGHATLYWYQQILGQGPKLLIQFQNNGVVDDSQLPKDRFSAERLKGVDSTLKIQPAKLEDSAVYLCASSLEVTAAYEQYFGPGTRLTVT.

The chain uses TRBV20-1 and TRBJ2-5; TRBD2 agrees at 13 bases. Germline V CDR1 and CDR2: DFQATT, SNEGSKA (reference sequence). This CDR3 comprises 17 residues. The ends lost 6 bases at V and 2 bases at J; junction bases unmatched: 12. The chain's CDR3 is CSANSQGLAGFQETQYF. CDR3 in DNA: TGCAGTGCGAACAGCCAGGGACTAGCGGGGTTTCAAGAGACCCAGTACTTC.

This clonotype turned up a few times. This chain uses TRBV5-1 with TRBJ2-7; TRBD1 matches 8 bases. The V gene end was trimmed by 2 bases and the J gene end by 7 bases; junction bases not matched to a gene: 8. The CDR3 loop spans 14 amino acids. From germline, CDR1 is SGHRS and CDR2 YFSETQ. The CDR3 nucleotides read TGCGCCAGCAGCTTTGGGCAGGGGGCTCAAGAGCAGTACTTC. Residues: CASSFGQGAQEQYF.

The sample holds many counts of this clonotype. The rearrangement joins TRBV10-3 to TRBJ1-2; no reliable D call. Germline V gives CDR1 ENHRY, CDR2 SYGVKD. V was trimmed by 0 bases and J by 4 bases, leaving 9 bases between them. CDR3 length: 14 amino acids. This CDR3 is CAISESDAIYGYTF. As DNA, the CDR3 is TGTGCCATCAGTGAGTCGGACGCGATCTATGGCTACACCTTC.

Points on this clonotype: At one of its ends the junction is not consistent with the germline gene, which may arise from a read error. The chain carries TRBV12-3 or TRBV12-4 and TRBJ2-5; 7 nucleotides align to TRBD1. The CDR3 is 12 residues long. DNA for the CDR3: TGTGCCAGCAGTCCCAACCGGGACAGTGATGCCTTC. It yields the protein CASSPNRDSDAF.

The table lists this clonotype with a few counts. The rearrangement joins TRBV29-1 to TRBJ2-4, with 9 bases fitting TRBD1. V gave up 4 bases and J gave up 6 bases; unmatched junction bases: 1. Per the germline V gene, CDR1 is SQVTM and CDR2 is ANQGSEA. The CDR3 sequence is 12 residues long. The chain's CDR3 is CSVGDRVNIQYF. The CDR3 coding sequence is TGCAGCGTTGGGGACAGGGTAAACATTCAGTACTTC.

The CDR3 DNA reads TGCAGTGCTAGAAGGACGGGAGGGGAACCCCAGTACTTC. Its protein product is CSARRTGGEPQYF. The chain links TRBV20-1 to TRBJ2-5, with TRBD2 matching 8 bases. This CDR3 contains 13 residues. The J segment lost 9 bases and the V segment lost 2 bases, leaving 8 bases of the junction unmatched. The germline V gene has CDR1 DFQATT and CDR2 SNEGSKA (reference sequence).

V gene TRBV10-3 combines with J gene TRBJ2-2; D unresolved. Germline CDR1 reads ENHRY; CDR2 reads SYGVKD. There are 13 residues in the CDR3. V was pared by 3 bases and J by 3 bases, with 5 bases between. The CDR3 coding sequence is TGTGCCATCAGTGATAGGGACACCGGGGAGCTGTTTTTT. Its translation: CAISDRDTGELFF.

V is TRBV20-1 and J is TRBJ1-5; tentatively, D is TRBD1 (6 bases). From germline, CDR1 is DFQATT and CDR2 SNEGSKA (reference sequence). This CDR3 spans 14 amino acids. The ends were cut back, 6 bases at V and 5 bases at J, with 17 bases in the middle. For the CDR3, the DNA is TGCAGTGCCTCAAGGGGGGTGCCGCATCAGCCCCAGCATTTT. It yields the protein CSASRGVPHQPQHF.

V gene TRBV11-2 combines with J gene TRBJ2-7, with 7 bases fitting TRBD1. The CDR3 contains 14 residues. The ends lost 5 bases at V and 5 bases at J; junction bases unmatched: 9. Germline CDR1 SGHAT, CDR2 FQNNGV. The CDR3 spells CASSQMTGSHEQYV. In nucleotides, the CDR3 is TGTGCCAGCAGCCAAATGACAGGGTCCCACGAGCAGTACGTC.

This clonotype came up a few times. The rearrangement joins TRBV3-1 to TRBJ2-2; TRBD2 matches 7 bases. Germline trimming cut 0 bases from V and 8 bases from J; bases unmatched to any gene: 12. The CDR3 consists of 17 residues. Germline V lookup: CDR1 LGHDT, CDR2 YNNKEL (reference sequence). CDR3 protein: CASSQDKTSNVPGELFF. CDR3 in DNA: TGTGCCAGCAGCCAAGATAAGACTAGCAATGTCCCTGGGGAGCTGTTTTTT.

The genes are TRBV12-3 or TRBV12-4 and TRBJ2-5; D is perhaps TRBD2 (5 bases). The CDR3 runs 13 residues. V gave up 8 bases and J gave up 5 bases, with 15 bases separating them. For the CDR3, the DNA is TGTGCCAGCTGTCTAGCATCGCGGGAGACCCAGTACTTC. It translates to CASCLASRETQYF.

This clonotype was observed a few times. The V call is TRBV5-5, the J call TRBJ2-7, with 7 bases identical to TRBD1. With V trimmed by 5 bases and J by 0 bases, 8 bases remained unmatched. Germline V gives CDR1 SGHKS, CDR2 YYEKEE (reference sequence). CDR3 length: 15 residues. CDR3 coding DNA: TGTGCCAGCAGGGCAGACAGGGTGAGCTCCTACGAGCAGTACTTC. Translation: CASRADRVSSYEQYF. Full variable domain (rest looked up from reference TRBV5-5 and TRBJ2-7): DAGVTQSPTHLIKTRGQQVTLRCSPISGHKSVSWYQQVLGQGPQFIFQYYEKEERGRGNFPDRFSARQFPNYSSELNVNALLLGDSALYLCASRADRVSSYEQYFGPGTRLTVT.

This chain connects TRBV20-1 to TRBJ1-1; D possibly corresponds to TRBD1 (5 bases). The V and J ends lost 3 bases and 2 bases respectively, with 10 bases between them. CDR1 DFQATT and CDR2 SNEGSKA come from the germline V gene (reference sequence). The CDR3 spans 13 residues. CDR3 protein: CSASRTSNTEAFF. CDR3 sequence (DNA): TGCAGTGCTAGCCGGACATCCAACACTGAAGCTTTCTTT.